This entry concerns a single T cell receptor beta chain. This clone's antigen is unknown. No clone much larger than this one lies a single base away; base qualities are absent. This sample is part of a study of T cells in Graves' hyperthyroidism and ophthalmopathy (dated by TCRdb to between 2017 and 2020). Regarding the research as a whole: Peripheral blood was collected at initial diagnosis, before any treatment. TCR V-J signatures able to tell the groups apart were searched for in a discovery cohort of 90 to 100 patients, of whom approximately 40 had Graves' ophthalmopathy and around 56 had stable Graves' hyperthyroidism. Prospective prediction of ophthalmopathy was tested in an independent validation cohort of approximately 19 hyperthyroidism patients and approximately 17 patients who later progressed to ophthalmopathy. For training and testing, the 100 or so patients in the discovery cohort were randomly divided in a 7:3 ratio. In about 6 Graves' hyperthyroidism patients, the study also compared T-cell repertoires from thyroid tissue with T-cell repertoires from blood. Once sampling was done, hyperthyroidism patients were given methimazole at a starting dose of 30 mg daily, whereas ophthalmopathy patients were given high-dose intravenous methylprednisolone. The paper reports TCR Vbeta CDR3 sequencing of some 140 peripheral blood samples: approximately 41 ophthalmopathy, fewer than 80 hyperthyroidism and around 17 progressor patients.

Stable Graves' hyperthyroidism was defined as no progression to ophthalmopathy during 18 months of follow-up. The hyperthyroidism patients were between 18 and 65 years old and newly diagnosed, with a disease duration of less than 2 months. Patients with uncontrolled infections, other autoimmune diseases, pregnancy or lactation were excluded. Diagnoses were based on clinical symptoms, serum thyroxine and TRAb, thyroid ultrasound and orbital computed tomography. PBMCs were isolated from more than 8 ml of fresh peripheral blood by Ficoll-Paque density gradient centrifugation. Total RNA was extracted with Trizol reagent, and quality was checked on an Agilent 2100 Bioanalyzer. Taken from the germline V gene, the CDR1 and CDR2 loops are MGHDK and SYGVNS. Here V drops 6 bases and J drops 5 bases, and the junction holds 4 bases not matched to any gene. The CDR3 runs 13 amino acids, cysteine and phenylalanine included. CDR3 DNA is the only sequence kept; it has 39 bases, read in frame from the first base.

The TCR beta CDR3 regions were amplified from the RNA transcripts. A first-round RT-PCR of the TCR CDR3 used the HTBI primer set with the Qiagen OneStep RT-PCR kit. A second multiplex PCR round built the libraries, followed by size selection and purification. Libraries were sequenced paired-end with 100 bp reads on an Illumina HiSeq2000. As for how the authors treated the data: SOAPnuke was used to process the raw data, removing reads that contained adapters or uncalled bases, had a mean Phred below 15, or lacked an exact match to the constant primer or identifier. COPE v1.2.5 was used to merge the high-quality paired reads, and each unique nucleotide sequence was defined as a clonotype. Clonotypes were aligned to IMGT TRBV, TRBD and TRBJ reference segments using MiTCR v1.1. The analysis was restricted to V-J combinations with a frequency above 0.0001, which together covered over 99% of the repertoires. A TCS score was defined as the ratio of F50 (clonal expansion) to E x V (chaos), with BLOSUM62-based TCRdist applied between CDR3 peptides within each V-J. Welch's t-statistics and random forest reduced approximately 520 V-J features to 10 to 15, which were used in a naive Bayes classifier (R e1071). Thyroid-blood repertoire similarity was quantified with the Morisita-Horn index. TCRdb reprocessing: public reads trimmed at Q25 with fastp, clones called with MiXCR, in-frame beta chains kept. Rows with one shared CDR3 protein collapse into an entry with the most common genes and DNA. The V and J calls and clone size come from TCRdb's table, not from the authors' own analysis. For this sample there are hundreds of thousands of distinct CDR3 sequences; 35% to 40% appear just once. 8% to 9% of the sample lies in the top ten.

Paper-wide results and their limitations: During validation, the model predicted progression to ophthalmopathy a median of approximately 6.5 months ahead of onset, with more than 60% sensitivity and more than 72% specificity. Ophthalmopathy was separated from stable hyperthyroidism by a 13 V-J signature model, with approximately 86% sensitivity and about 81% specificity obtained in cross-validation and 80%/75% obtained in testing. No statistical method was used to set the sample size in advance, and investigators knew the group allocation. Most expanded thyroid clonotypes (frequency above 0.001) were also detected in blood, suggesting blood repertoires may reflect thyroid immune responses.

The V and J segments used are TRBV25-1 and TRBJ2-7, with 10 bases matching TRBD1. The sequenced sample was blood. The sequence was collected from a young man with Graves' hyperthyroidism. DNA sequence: TGTGCCAGCAGGGGACAGGGGCTCGACGAGCAGTACTTC. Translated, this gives CASRGQGLDEQYF.